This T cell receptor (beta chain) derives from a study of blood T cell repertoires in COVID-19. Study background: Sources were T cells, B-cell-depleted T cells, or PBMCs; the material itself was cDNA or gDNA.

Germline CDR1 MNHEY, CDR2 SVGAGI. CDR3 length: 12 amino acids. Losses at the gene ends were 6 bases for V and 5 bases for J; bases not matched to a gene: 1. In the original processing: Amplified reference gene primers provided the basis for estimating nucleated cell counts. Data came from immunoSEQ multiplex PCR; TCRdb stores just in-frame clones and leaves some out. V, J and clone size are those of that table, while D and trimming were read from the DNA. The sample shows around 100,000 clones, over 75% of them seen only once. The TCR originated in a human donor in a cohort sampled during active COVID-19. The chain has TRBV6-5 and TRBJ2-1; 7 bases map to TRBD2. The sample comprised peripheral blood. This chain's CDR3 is CASRGGNNEQFF. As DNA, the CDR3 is TGTGCCAGCAGGGGGGGGAACAATGAGCAGTTCTTC.